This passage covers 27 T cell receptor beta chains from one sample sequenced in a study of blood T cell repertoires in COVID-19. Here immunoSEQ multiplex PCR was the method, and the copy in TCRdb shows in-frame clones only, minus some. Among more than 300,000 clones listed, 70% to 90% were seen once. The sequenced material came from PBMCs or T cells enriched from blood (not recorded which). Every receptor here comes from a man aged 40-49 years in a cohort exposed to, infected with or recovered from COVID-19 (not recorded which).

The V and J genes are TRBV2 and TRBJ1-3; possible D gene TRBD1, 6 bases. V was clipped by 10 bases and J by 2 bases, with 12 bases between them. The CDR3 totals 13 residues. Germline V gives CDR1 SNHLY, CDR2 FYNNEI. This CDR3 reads CATKQGTGNTIYF. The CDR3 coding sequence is TGTGCCACCAAACAGGGAACTGGAAACACCATATATTTT. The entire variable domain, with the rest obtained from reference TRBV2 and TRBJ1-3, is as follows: EPEVTQTPSHQVTQMGQEVILRCVPISNHLYFYWYRQILGQKVEFLVSFYNNEISEKSEIFDDQFSVERPDGSNFTLKIRSTKLEDSAMYFCATKQGTGNTIYFGEGSWLTVV.

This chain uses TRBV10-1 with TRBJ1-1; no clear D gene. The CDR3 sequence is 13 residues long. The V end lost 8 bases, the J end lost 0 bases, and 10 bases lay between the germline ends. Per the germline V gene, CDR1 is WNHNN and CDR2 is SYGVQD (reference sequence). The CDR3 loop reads CASRLDMNTEAFF. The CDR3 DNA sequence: TGCGCCAGCCGACTAGACATGAACACTGAAGCTTTCTTT.

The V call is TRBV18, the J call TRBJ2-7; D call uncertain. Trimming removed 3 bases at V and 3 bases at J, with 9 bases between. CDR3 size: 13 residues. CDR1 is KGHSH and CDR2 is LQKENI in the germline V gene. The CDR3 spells CASSPELSYEQYF. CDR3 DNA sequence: TGTGCCAGCTCACCTGAGCTAAGCTACGAGCAGTACTTC.

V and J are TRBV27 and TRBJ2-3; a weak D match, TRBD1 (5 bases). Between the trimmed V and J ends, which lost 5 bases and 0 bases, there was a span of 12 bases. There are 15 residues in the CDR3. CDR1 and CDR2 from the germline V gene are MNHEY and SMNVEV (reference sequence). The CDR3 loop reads CASSHCGASTDTQYF. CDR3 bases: TGTGCCAGCAGTCACTGTGGGGCTAGCACAGATACGCAGTATTTT.

The DNA for the CDR3 is TGTGCCAGCAGTTTAGGGCAGAACACAGATACGCAGTATTTT. Translation gives CASSLGQNTDTQYF. The chain couples TRBV27 to TRBJ2-3; no reliable D call. There are 14 residues in the CDR3. Germline V CDR1 and CDR2: MNHEY, SMNVEV (reference sequence). The ends were cut back, 2 bases at V and 2 bases at J, with 8 bases in the middle.

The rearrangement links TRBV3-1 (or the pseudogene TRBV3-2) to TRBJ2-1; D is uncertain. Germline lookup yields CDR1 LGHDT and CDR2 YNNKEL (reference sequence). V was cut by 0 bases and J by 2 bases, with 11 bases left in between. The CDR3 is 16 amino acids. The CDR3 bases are TGTGCCAGCAGCCAAGAGCAGGTCCTTACCTACAATGAGCAGTTCTTC. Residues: CASSQEQVLTYNEQFF.

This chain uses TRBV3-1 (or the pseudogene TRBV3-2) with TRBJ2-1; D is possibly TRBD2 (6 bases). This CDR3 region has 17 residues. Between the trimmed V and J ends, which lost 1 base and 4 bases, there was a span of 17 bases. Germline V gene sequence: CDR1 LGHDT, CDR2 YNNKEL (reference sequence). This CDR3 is CASSQGRQASVYNEQFF. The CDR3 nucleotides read TGTGCCAGCAGCCAAGGACGCCAGGCTAGCGTTTACAATGAGCAGTTCTTC.

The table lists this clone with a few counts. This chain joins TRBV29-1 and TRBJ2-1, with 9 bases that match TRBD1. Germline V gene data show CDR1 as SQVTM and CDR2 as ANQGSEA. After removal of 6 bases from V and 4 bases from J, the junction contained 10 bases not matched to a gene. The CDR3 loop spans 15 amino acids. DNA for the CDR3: TGCAGCGTCCCCGCGGGGACAGGGTTTTACAATGAGCAGTTCTTC. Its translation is CSVPAGTGFYNEQFF.

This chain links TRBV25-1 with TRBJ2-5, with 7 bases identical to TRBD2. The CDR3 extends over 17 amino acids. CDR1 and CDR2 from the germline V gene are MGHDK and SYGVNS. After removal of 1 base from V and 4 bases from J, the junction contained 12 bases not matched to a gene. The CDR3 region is CASSESRGREGRETQYF. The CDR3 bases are TGTGCCAGCAGTGAATCGAGGGGCAGGGAGGGGCGAGAGACCCAGTACTTC.

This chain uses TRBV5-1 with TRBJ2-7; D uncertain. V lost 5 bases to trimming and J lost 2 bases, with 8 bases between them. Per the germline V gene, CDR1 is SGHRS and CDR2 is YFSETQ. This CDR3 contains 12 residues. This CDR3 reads CASRSGPYEQYF. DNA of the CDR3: TGCGCCAGCAGGTCAGGTCCCTACGAGCAGTACTTC. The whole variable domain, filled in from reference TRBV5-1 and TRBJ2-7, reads KAGVTQTPRYLIKTRGQQVTLSCSPISGHRSVSWYQQTPGQGLQFLFEYFSETQRNKGNFPGRFSGRQFSNSRSEMNVSTLELGDSALYLCASRSGPYEQYFGPGTRLTVT.

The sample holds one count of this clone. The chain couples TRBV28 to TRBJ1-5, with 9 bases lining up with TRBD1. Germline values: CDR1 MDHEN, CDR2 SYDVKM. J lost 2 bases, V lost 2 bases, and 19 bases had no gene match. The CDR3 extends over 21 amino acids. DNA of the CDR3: TGTGCCAGCAGTTTAGGATTTCGTCCCGGGACAGGGATTTCGGGCAATCAGCCCCAGCATTTT. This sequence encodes CASSLGFRPGTGISGNQPQHF.

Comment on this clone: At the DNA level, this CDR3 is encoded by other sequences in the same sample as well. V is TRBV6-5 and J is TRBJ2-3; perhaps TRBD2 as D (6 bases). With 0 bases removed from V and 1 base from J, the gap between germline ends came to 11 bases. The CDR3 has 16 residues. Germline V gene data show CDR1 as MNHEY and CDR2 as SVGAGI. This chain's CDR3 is CASSYSGRGGTDTQYF. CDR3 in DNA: TGTGCCAGCAGTTACTCCGGGAGAGGGGGCACAGATACGCAGTATTTT.

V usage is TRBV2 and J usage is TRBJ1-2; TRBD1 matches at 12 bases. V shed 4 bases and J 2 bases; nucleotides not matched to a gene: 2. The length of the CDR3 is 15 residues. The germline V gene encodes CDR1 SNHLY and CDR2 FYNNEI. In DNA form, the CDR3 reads TGTGCCAGCAGTGGGGGACAGGGGGCGAACTATGGCTACACCTTC. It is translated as CASSGGQGANYGYTF.

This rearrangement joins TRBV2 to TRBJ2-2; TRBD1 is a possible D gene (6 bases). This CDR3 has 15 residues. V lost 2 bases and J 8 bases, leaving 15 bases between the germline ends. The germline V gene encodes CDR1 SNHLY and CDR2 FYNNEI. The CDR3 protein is CASSELVSGAGELFF. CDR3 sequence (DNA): TGTGCCAGCAGTGAATTGGTTTCAGGGGCTGGGGAGCTGTTTTTT.

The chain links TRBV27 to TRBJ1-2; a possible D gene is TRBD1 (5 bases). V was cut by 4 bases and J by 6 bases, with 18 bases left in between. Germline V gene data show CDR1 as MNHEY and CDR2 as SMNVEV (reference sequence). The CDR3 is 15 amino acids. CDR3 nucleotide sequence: TGTGCCAGCAGTTCCCCTAGTGTAGGGGTGGATGGCTACACCTTC. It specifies CASSSPSVGVDGYTF.

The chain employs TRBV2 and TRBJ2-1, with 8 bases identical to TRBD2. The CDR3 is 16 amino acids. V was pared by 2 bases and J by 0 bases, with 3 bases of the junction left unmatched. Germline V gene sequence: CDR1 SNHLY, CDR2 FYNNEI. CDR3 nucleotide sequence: TGTGCCAGCAGTGAAACTAGCGGTAGCTCCTACAATGAGCAGTTCTTC. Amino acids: CASSETSGSSYNEQFF. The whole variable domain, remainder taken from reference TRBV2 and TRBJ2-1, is EPEVTQTPSHQVTQMGQEVILRCVPISNHLYFYWYRQILGQKVEFLVSFYNNEISEKSEIFDDQFSVERPDGSNFTLKIRSTKLEDSAMYFCASSETSGSSYNEQFFGPGTRLTVL.

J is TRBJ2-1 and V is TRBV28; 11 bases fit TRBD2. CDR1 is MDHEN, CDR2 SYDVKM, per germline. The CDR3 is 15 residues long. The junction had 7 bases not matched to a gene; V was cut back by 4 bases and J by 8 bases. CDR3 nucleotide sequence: TGTGCCAGCAGTTCACTGACTAGCGGGAAATATGAGCAGTTCTTC. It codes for CASSSLTSGKYEQFF.

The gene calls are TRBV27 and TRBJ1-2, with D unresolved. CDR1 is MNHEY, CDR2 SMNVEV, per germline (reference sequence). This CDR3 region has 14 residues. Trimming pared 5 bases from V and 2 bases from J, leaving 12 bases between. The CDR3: CASSGRDGNYGYTF. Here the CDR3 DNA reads TGTGCCAGCAGTGGGAGAGACGGCAACTATGGCTACACCTTC.

The chain's CDR3 is CASSQGRDGGEKLFF. In DNA form, the CDR3 reads TGTGCCAGCAGCCAAGGCAGGGACGGGGGTGAAAAACTGTTTTTT. The V and J genes are TRBV3-1 (or the pseudogene TRBV3-2) and TRBJ1-4; possible D gene TRBD1, 5 bases. Germline V gives CDR1 LGHDT, CDR2 YNNKEL (reference sequence). V dropped 1 base and J dropped 7 bases, with 13 bases sitting between them. There are 15 residues in the CDR3.

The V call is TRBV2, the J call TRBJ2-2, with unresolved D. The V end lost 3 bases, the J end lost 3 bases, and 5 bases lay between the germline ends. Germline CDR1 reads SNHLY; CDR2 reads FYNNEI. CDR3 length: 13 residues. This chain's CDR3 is CASSESYTGELFF. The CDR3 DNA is TGTGCCAGCAGTGAGAGCTACACCGGGGAGCTGTTTTTT. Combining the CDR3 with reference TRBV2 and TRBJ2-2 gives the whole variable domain EPEVTQTPSHQVTQMGQEVILRCVPISNHLYFYWYRQILGQKVEFLVSFYNNEISEKSEIFDDQFSVERPDGSNFTLKIRSTKLEDSAMYFCASSESYTGELFFGEGSRLTVL.

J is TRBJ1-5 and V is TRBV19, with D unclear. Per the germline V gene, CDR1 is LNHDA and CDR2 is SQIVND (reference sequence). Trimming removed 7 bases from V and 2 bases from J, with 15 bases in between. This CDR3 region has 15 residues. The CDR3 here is CASISTGRGNQPQHF. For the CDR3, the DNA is TGTGCCAGTATTTCGACGGGGAGGGGCAATCAGCCCCAGCATTTT.

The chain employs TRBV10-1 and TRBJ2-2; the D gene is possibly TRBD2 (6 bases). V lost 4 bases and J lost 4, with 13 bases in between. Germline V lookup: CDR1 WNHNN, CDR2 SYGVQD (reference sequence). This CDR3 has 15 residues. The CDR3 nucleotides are TGCGCCAGCAGTGTGAGGTTGGGAGGCACCGGGGAGCTGTTTTTT. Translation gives CASSVRLGGTGELFF.

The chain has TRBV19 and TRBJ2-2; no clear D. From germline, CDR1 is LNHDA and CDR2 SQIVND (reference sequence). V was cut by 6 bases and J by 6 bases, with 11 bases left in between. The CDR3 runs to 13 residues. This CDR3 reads CASSLRVAGELFF. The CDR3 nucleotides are TGTGCCAGTAGCCTACGGGTGGCCGGGGAGCTGTTTTTT.

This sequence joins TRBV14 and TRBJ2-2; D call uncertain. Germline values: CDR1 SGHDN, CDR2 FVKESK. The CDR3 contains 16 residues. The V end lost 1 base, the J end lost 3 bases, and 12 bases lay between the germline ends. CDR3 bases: TGTGCCAGCAGCCAAGTATTTGGGCGCCACACCGGGGAGCTGTTTTTT. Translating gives CASSQVFGRHTGELFF.

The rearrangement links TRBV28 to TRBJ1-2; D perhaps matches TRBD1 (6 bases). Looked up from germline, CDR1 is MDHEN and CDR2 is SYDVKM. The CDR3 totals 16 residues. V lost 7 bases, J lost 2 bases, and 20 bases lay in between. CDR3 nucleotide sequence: TGTGCCAGCACCGTGTTTGGCCGGGGGGGCAACTATGGCTACACCTTC. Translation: CASTVFGRGGNYGYTF.

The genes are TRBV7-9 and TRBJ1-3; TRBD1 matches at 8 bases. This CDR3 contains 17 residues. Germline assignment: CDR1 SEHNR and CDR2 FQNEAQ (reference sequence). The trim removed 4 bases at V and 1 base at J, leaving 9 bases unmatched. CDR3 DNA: TGTGCCAGCAGCTGGAACAGGGGGAAATTTTCTGGAAACACCATATATTTT. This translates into CASSWNRGKFSGNTIYF.

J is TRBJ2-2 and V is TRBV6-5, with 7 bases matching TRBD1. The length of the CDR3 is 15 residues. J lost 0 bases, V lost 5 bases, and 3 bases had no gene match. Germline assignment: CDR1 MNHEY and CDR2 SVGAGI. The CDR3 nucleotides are TGTGCCAGCAGTCCCAGGGGGACGAACACCGGGGAGCTGTTTTTT. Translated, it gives CASSPRGTNTGELFF.